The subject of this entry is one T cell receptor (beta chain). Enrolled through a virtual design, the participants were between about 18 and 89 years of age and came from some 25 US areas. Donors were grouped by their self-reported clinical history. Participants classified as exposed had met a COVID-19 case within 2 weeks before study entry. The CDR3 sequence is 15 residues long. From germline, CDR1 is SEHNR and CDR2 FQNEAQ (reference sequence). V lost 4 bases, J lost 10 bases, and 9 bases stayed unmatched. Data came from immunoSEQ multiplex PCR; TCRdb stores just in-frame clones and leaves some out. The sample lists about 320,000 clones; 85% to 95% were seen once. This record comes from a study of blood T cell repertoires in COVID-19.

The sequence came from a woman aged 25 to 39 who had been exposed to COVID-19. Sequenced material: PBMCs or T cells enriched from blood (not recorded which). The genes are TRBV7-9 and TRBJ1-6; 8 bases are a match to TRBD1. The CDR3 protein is CASSYDSGGGSPLHF. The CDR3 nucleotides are TGTGCCAGCAGCTATGATTCAGGGGGCGGATCACCCCTCCACTTT.